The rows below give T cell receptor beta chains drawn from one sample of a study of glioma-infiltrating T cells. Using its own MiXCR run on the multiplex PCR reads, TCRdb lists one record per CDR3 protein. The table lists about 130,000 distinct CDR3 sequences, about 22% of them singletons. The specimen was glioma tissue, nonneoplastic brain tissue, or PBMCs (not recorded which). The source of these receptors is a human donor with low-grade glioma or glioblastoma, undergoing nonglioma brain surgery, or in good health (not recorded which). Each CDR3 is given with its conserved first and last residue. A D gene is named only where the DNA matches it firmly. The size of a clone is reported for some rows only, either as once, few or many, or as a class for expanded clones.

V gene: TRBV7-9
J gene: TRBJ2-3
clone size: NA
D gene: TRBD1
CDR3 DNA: TGTGCCAGCAGCTTGGGCCTGGGACAGGGTATTAGCACAGATACGCAGTATTTT
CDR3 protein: CASSLGLGQGISTDTQYF

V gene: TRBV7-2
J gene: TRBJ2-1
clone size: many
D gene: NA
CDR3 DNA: TGTGCCAGCAGGGACGGACTCAGCTCCTACAATGAGCAGTTCTTC
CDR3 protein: CASRDGLSSYNEQFF

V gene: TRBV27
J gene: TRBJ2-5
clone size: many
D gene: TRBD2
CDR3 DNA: TGTGCCAGCAGTCCCCTCGCGGGGGGGAAAAAAGAGACCCAGTACTTC
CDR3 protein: CASSPLAGGKKETQYF

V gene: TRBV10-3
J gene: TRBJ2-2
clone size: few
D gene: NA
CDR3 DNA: TGTGCCATCATGCATAACGCGGCGGCGAACACCGGGGAGCTGTTTTTT
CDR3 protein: CAIMHNAAANTGELFF

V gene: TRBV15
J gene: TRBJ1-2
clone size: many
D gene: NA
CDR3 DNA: TGTGCCACCAGCAGAGTGCGCGCAGCGGGGGACTATGGCTACACCTTC
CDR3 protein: CATSRVRAAGDYGYTF

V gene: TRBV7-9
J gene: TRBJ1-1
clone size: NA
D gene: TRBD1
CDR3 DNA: TGTGCCAGCAGCCCCCGACAGGGAGGCACTGACGCTTTCTTT
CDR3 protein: CASSPRQGGTDAFF

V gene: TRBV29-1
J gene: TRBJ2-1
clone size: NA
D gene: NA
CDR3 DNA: TGCAGCGTTGAACCGGGACGGAATGAGCAGTTCTTC
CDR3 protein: CSVEPGRNEQFF

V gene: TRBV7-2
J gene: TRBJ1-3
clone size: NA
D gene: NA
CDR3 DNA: TGTGCCAGCAGCTTAAGGGGGGAGGGCTCTGGAAACACCATATATTTT
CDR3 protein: CASSLRGEGSGNTIYF

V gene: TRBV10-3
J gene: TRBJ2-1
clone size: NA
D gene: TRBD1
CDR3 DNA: TGTGCCATCAGTGCGGACAGGGACGGGAATGAGCAGTTCTTC
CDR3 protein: CAISADRDGNEQFF

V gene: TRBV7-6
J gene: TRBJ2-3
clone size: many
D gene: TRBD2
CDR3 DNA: TGTGCCAGCAGCCCGCTAGCGGGGCGACTCACAGATACGCAGTATTTT
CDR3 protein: CASSPLAGRLTDTQYF

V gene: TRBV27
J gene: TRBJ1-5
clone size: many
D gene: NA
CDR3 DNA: TGTGCCAGCAGCCCAGTAAGGCGGCCCAATCAGCCCCAGCATTTT
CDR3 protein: CASSPVRRPNQPQHF

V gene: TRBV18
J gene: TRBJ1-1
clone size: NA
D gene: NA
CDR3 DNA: TGTGCCAGCTCAGAACTGGAGAACACTGAAGCTTTCTTT
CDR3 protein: CASSELENTEAFF

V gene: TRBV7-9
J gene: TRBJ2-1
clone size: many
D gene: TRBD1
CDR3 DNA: TGTGCCAGCACATTCCAGGGACAGAATTACAATGAGCAGTTCTTC
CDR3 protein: CASTFQGQNYNEQFF

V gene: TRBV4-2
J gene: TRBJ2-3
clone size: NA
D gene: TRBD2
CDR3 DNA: TGTGCCAGCAGCCAAGACGCTTTAGCGGGGGGAAGGACAGATACGCAGTATTTT
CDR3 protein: CASSQDALAGGRTDTQYF

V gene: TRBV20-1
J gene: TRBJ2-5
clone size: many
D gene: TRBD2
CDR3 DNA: TGCAGTGCTAGAGAACCTCTAGCGGGGTTGGAGACCCAGTACTTC
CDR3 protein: CSAREPLAGLETQYF

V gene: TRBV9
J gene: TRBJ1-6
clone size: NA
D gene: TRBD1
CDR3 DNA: TGTGCCAGCAGCGCCCGGACAGGAAATTCACCCCTCCACTTT
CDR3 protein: CASSARTGNSPLHF